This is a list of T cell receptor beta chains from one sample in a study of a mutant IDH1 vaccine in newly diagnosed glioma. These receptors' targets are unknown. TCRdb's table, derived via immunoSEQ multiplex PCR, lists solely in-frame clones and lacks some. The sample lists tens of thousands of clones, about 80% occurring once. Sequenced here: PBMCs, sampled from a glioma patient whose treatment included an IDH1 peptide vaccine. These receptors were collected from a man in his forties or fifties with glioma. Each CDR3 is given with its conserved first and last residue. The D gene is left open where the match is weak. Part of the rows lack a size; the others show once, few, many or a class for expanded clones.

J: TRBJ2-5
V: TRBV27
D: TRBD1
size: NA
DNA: TGTGCCAGTTGGGACAGTGAGTACCAAGAGACCCAGTACTTC
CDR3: CASWDSEYQETQYF

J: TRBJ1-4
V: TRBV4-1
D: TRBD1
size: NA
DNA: TGCGCCAGCAGCCCCACGACAGGGGTTACGACTAATGAAAAACTGTTTTTT
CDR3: CASSPTTGVTTNEKLFF

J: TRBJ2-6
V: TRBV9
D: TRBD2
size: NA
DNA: TGTGCCAGCAGCTTACCCAGGGAGGGGCTCTCTGGGGCCAACGTCCTGACTTTC
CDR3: CASSLPREGLSGANVLTF

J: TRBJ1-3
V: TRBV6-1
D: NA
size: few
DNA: TGTGCCAGCACCAGACGGAACTCTGGAAACACCATATATTTT
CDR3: CASTRRNSGNTIYF

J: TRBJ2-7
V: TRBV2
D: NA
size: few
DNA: TGTGCCAGCAGTTCCGGGACCCTGTACGAGCAGTACTTC
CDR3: CASSSGTLYEQYF

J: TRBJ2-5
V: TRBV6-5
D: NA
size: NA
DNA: TGTGCCAGCAGTTACGTGGCAGCCAACCAAGAGACCCAGTACTTC
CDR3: CASSYVAANQETQYF

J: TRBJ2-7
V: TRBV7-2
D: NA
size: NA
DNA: TGTGCCAGCAGCTCTTTCAGGGGCTCCTACGAGCAGTACTTC
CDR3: CASSSFRGSYEQYF

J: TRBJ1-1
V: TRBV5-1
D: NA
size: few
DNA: TGCGCCAGCAGCTCCGGGACCGGGAACACTGAAGCTTTCTTT
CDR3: CASSSGTGNTEAFF

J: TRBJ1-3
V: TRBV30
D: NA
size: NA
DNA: TGTGCCTGGTCCGCCTCGAGCTCTGGAAACACCATATATTTT
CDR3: CAWSASSSGNTIYF

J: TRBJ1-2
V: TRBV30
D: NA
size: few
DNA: TGTGCCTGGAGTGCTACGGGAGGCATTGGCTACACCTTC
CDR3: CAWSATGGIGYTF

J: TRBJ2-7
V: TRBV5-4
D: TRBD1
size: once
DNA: TGTGCCAGCAGCTCCTGGACAGGGGGTTTCCACGAGCAGTACTTC
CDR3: CASSSWTGGFHEQYF

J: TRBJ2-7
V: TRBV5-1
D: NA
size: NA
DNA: TGCGCCAGCAGCTTGAGGCTCTCGTCGGCGAGGCAGCACGAGCAGTACTTC
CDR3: CASSLRLSSARQHEQYF

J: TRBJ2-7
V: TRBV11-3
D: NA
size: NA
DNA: TGTGCCAGCAGCTTCGGGTCCATCTCCTACGAGCAGTACTTC
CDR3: CASSFGSISYEQYF

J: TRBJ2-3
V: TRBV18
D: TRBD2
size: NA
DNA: TGTGCCAGCTCCCCTAAAGCGGGGACGTTCACAGATACGCAGTATTTT
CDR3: CASSPKAGTFTDTQYF

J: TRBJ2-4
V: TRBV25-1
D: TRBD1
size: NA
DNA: TGTGCCAGCAGAGGACAGGAGAACATTCAGTACTTC
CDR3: CASRGQENIQYF

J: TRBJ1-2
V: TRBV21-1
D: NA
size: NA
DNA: TGTGCCAGCAGTCGTCCCGGCGCGGACGGACTCTATGGCTACACCTTC
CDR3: CASSRPGADGLYGYTF

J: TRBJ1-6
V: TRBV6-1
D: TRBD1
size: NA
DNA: TGTGCCAGCAGTGTCAGGGGGAATTCACCCCTCCACTTT
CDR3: CASSVRGNSPLHF

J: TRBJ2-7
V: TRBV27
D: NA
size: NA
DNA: TGTGCCAGCAGTTTATGGCTGGGGCTGAGCAAGCAGTACTTC
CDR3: CASSLWLGLSKQYF

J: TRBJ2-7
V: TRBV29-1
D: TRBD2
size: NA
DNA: TGCAGCGGGGGGAGCGGGAGAGCCTACGAGCAGTACTTC
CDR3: CSGGSGRAYEQYF

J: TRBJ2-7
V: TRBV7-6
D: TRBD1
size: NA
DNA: TGTGCCAGCAGCATTGGACAGGGCTACGAGCAGTACTTC
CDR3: CASSIGQGYEQYF

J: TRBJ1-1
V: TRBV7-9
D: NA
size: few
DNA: TGTGCCAGCAGCCCCACGGGAACTGAAGCTTTCTTT
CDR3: CASSPTGTEAFF

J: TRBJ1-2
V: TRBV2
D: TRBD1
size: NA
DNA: TGTGCCAGCAGTGAAGCGCGACAGGGGGCGCTAAATGGCTACACCTTC
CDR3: CASSEARQGALNGYTF

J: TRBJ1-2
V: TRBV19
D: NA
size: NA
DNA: TGTGCCAGTAGCTCTACAGGGACGAGCTATGGCTACACCTTC
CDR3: CASSSTGTSYGYTF

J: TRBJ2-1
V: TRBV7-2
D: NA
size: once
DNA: TGTGCCAGCACCACCCAGCGGTCGGCTGGCTATGAGCAGTTCTTC
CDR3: CASTTQRSAGYEQFF

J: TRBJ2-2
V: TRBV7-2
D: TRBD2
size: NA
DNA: TGTGCCAGCAGCTTATTCGGGGGAGGGGACACCGGGGAGCTGTTTTTT
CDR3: CASSLFGGGDTGELFF

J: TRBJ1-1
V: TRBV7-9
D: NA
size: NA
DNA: TGTGCCAGCAGCTGGGACATAGTTGAAGCTTTCTTT
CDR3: CASSWDIVEAFF

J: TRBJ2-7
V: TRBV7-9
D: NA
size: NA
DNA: TGTGCCAGCAGCTTAGTGATAGGACCTTCCTACGAGCAGTACTTC
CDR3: CASSLVIGPSYEQYF

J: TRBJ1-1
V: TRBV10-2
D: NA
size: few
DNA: TGCGCCTGCGGTTCGAAGAACACTGAAGCTTTCTTT
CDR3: CACGSKNTEAFF

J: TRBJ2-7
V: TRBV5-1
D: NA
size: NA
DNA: TGCGCCAGCGGAACCGGGACGGGCTCCTACGAGCAGTACTTC
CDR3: CASGTGTGSYEQYF

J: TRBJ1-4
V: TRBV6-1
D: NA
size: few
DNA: TGTGCCAGCAGAGAAAGTCGTCACGTTAATGAAAAACTGTTTTTT
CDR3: CASRESRHVNEKLFF

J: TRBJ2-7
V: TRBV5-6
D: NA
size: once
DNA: TGTGCCAGCAGCGTGGTGGGTAACTCCTACGAGCAGTACTTC
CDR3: CASSVVGNSYEQYF

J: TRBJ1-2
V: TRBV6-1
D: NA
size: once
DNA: TGTGCCAGCAGTGAATCCCTTTTTAGCGGGGCCGGCTACACCTTC
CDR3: CASSESLFSGAGYTF

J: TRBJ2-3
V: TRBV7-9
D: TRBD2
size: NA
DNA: TGTGCCAGCAGCTTAACCGTTGGGGCTAGCGGAACAGATACGCAGTATTTT
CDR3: CASSLTVGASGTDTQYF

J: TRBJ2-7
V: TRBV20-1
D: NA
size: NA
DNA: TGCAGTGCTATAAAAGGGTACGAGCAGTACTTC
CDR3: CSAIKGYEQYF

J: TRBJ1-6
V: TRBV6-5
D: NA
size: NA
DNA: TGTGCCAGCAGTTACCGGGGGCAATCACCCCTCCACTTT
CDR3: CASSYRGQSPLHF

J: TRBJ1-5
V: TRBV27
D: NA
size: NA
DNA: TGTGCCAGCAGTTCCCTGGATAGCAATCAGCCCCAGCATTTT
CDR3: CASSSLDSNQPQHF

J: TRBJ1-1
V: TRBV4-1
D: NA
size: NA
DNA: TGCGCCAGCAGCGCTGAGGGGCCCATGGGCACTGAAGCTTTCTTT
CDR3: CASSAEGPMGTEAFF

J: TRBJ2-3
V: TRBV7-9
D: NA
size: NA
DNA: TGTGCCAGCACCCCCATGGGACTCCGCACAGATACGCAGTATTTT
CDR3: CASTPMGLRTDTQYF

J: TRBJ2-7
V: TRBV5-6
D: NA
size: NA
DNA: TGTGCCAGCAGCCGCCGGGACGCTACCTACGAGCAGTACTTC
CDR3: CASSRRDATYEQYF

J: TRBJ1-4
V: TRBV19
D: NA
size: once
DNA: TGTGCCAGTAGTCCGGGACGGGTTATTAATGAAAAACTGTTTTTT
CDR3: CASSPGRVINEKLFF